This T cell receptor beta chain was obtained from a study of post-analysis software for immune sequencing data. Study overall: Relapsing-remitting, secondary progressive and progressive-relapsing forms of multiple sclerosis all featured among disease courses. General observations from the study: By F measure, samples from a shared preparation batch strongly co-clustered. Multiple sclerosis patients had significantly lower normalized Chao1 diversity than controls. When patients were compared with controls, about five TRBV segments were more frequent, TRBV5-6, TRBV5-1 and TRBV20-1 among them.

This CDR3 is built from 15 residues. Trimming shortened V by 2 bases and J by 2 bases, and 13 bases separated the two germline ends. A note on this clonotype: Its target is not known.

The TCR beta cDNA libraries carried unique molecular identifiers. Input amounts of roughly 0.85 to 10 million T cells were used. These gave 500,000 or so cDNA molecules, so each molecule approximated one T cell. MiXCR, run by TCRdb on the PCR reads, gives a single entry per CDR3 protein. The sample consists of over 300,000 distinct CDR3 sequences, roughly 38% of them appearing once. Input material: blood. The chain employs TRBV12-3 or TRBV12-4 and TRBJ2-7; D unresolved. The TCR originated in a girl between 10 and 17 years old with multiple sclerosis. The CDR3 DNA follows: TGTGCCAGCAGTTTACTTCTTAGCACCACCTACGAGCAGTACTTC. Encoded protein: CASSLLLSTTYEQYF.